Shown below are 4 T cell receptor beta chains from a single sample sequenced in a study of T cells in tumors after PD-1 blockade. Assay used: immunoSEQ multiplex PCR; TCRdb lists only in-frame clones, some missing. In the table there are tens of thousands of clones, 81% of which are singletons. Specimen: PBMCs, collected before anti-PD-1 treatment. The receptor source for this set is a human donor with basal cell carcinoma.

This sequence joins TRBV5-4 and TRBJ2-7; 7 bases fit TRBD1. After removal of 1 base from V and 3 bases from J, the junction contained 7 bases not matched to a gene. From germline, CDR1 is SGHNT and CDR2 YYREEE (reference sequence). The CDR3 is made up of 15 amino acids. In DNA form, the CDR3 reads TGTGCCAGCAGCTTGTCACAGGGGACGAACTACGAGCAGTACTTC. Encoded protein: CASSLSQGTNYEQYF. The entire variable domain, with the rest obtained from reference TRBV5-4 and TRBJ2-7, is as follows: ETGVTQSPTHLIKTRGQQVTLRCSSQSGHNTVSWYQQALGQGPQFIFQYYREEENGRGNFPPRFSGLQFPNYSSELNVNALELDDSALYLCASSLSQGTNYEQYFGPGTRLTVT.

The V gene is TRBV18, the J gene TRBJ2-5; D may be TRBD1 or TRBD2 (5 bases each). Germline V gene sequence: CDR1 KGHSH, CDR2 LQKENI. V was clipped by 4 bases and J by 4 bases, with 13 bases between them. The CDR3 is made up of 14 amino acids. In DNA, the CDR3 is TGTGCCAGCTCACAGCTCGGGGCCGCAGAGACCCAGTACTTC. Protein product: CASSQLGAAETQYF.

This clone was counted a single time. The rearrangement uses TRBV12-3 or TRBV12-4 and TRBJ2-2; D is possibly TRBD1 (5 bases). V dropped 2 bases and J dropped 4 bases, with 5 bases sitting between them. CDR3 length: 13 amino acids. The CDR3 spells CASSLRGTGELFF. The DNA of the CDR3 is TGTGCCAGCAGTTTAAGGGGCACCGGGGAGCTGTTTTTT.

The chain links TRBV14 to TRBJ2-6, with D perhaps matching TRBD1 (6 bases). The length of the CDR3 is 17 residues. Trimming left V 3 bases short and J 0 bases short, with 12 bases between. Germline-derived CDR1 and CDR2 are SGHDN and FVKESK. Written as DNA, the CDR3 is TGTGCCAGCAGCCAGAGAGTACAGGGCTCTGGGGCCAACGTCCTGACTTTC. This sequence encodes CASSQRVQGSGANVLTF.